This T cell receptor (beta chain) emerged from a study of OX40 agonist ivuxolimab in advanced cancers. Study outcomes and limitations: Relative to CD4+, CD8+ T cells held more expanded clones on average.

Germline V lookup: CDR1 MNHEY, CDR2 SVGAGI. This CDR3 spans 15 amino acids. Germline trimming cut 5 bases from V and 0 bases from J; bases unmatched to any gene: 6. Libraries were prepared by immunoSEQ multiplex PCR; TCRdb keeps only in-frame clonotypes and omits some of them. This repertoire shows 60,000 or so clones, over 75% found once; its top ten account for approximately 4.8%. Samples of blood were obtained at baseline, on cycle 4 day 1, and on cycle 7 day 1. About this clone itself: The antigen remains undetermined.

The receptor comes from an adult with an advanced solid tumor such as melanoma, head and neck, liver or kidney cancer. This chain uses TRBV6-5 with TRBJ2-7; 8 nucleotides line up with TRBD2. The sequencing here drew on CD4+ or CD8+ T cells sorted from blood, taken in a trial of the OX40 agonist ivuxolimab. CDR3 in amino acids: CASSPVGLGSYEQYF. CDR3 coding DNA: TGTGCCAGCAGTCCAGTGGGACTAGGCTCCTACGAGCAGTACTTC.